These 25 T cell receptor beta chains were sequenced from one sample in a study of cytomegalovirus exposure and HLA in healthy donors. PCR amplification relied on 60 Vbeta primers (plus 13 Jbeta primers). Profiling relied on immunoSEQ multiplex PCR, and the TCRdb table lists in-frame clones only, not all of them. The sample consists of 95,000 to 130,000 clones, roughly three quarters of them appearing once. Sequencing was carried out using PBMCs. The source of these receptors is a woman aged 18-35 years in good health and CMV-seronegative.

The CDR3 is CASSWGPNTEAFF. CDR3 sequence (DNA): TGTGCCAGCAGTTGGGGGCCCAACACTGAAGCTTTCTTT. The chain combines TRBV6-5 with TRBJ1-1; D may be TRBD1 (6 bases). Trimming shortened V by 4 bases and J by 2 bases, and 8 bases separated the two germline ends. The CDR3 extends over 13 amino acids. Germline V gives CDR1 MNHEY, CDR2 SVGAGI.

The chain recombines TRBV5-1 with TRBJ2-3, with D perhaps matching TRBD2 (5 bases). This CDR3 contains 15 residues. The germline V gene has CDR1 SGHRS and CDR2 YFSETQ. V was pared by 7 bases and J by 2 bases, with 17 bases between. CDR3 protein: CASGRAGDPTDTQYF. The CDR3 region has the DNA TGCGCCAGCGGGCGGGCAGGAGACCCCACAGATACGCAGTATTTT.

The chain has TRBV13 and TRBJ2-5, with D unresolved. Near its end, the DNA agrees better with TRBJ2-7, so the J call may be wrong. This CDR3 has 13 amino acids. CDR1 and CDR2 (germline): PRHDT, FYEKMQ (reference sequence). This chain's CDR3 is CASSLGLTYEQYF. DNA for the CDR3: TGTGCCAGCAGCTTAGGCCTTACCTACGAGCAGTACTTC.

The chain carries TRBV6-5 and TRBJ2-3; D is unresolved. Germline CDR1 MNHEY, CDR2 SVGAGI. Between the trimmed V and J ends, which lost 6 bases and 2 bases, there was a span of 12 bases. CDR3 size: 14 residues. CDR3 loop: CASSSLWATDTQYF. Written as DNA, the CDR3 is TGTGCCAGCAGCTCCCTCTGGGCCACAGATACGCAGTATTTT.

The V call is TRBV29-1, the J call TRBJ1-1; TRBD1 agrees at 8 bases. After removal of 2 bases from V and 7 bases from J, the junction contained 6 bases not matched to a gene. This CDR3 contains 13 residues. Per germline, CDR1 SQVTM and CDR2 ANQGSEA. CDR3 nucleotides: TGCAGCGTTGAAACCACAGGGGGTTTTGAAGCTTTCTTT. As protein: CSVETTGGFEAFF.

The rearrangement uses TRBV30 and TRBJ2-1; D not resolved. The CDR3 is 11 amino acids. CDR1 and CDR2 from the germline V gene are GTSNPN and SVGIG (reference sequence). V shed 2 bases and J shed 10 bases, with 9 bases lying between them. In nucleotides, the CDR3 is TGTGCCTGGAGTTACAGTAGGGAGCAGTTCTTC. Its translation: CAWSYSREQFF. The full variable domain, rest sourced from reference TRBV30 and TRBJ2-1, is SQTIHQWPATLVQPVGSPLSLECTVEGTSNPNLYWYRQAAGRGLQLLFYSVGIGQISSEVPQNLSASRPQDRQFILSSKKLLLSDSGFYLCAWSYSREQFFGPGTRLTVL.

The V gene is TRBV30, the J gene TRBJ1-6; no clear D. V lost 4 bases to trimming and J lost 4 bases, with 11 bases between them. The CDR3 has 14 amino acids. The germline CDR1 and CDR2 sequences are GTSNPN and SVGIG (reference sequence). The CDR3 nucleotides are TGTGCCTGGATGGTACAGAGTTATAATTCACCCCTCCACTTT. Its translation is CAWMVQSYNSPLHF.

V gene TRBV11-2 combines with J gene TRBJ1-6, with TRBD1 matching 10 bases. CDR3 size: 14 residues. From germline, CDR1 is SGHAT and CDR2 FQNNGV. The J segment lost 7 bases and the V segment lost 11 bases, leaving 8 bases of the junction unmatched. The CDR3 spells CACRDRGINSPLHF. The CDR3 region has the DNA TGTGCCTGCCGGGACAGGGGTATCAATTCACCCCTCCACTTT. The variable domain in full, completed from reference TRBV11-2 and TRBJ1-6, reads EAGVAQSPRYKIIEKRQSVAFWCNPISGHATLYWYQQILGQGPKLLIQFQNNGVVDDSQLPKDRFSAERLKGVDSTLKIQPAKLEDSAVYLCACRDRGINSPLHFGNGTRLTVT.

The J gene is TRBJ2-7, the V gene TRBV9, with a possible D match to TRBD1 (6 bases). The CDR3 has 13 amino acids. Germline loops: CDR1 SGDLS, CDR2 YYNGEE. The V end lost 4 bases, the J end lost 3 bases, and 11 bases lay between the germline ends. CDR3 sequence (DNA): TGTGCCAGCAGCCTCAGGGGCGGCTACGAGCAGTACTTC. Protein sequence: CASSLRGGYEQYF.

The chain carries TRBV7-2 and TRBJ1-6; D possibly corresponds to TRBD1 (6 bases). Germline-derived CDR1 and CDR2 are SGHTA and FQGNSA. V was clipped by 2 bases and J by 5 bases, with 7 bases between them. The CDR3 consists of 14 residues. The CDR3 nucleotides read TGTGCCAGCAGCTTATCAGGGGATAATTCACCCCTCCACTTT. It specifies CASSLSGDNSPLHF.

The chain employs TRBV7-2 and TRBJ1-2; possibly TRBD1 for D (5 bases). CDR1 SGHTA and CDR2 FQGNSA come from the germline V gene. Trimming removed 1 base at V and 6 bases at J, with 12 bases between. The CDR3 loop spans 14 amino acids. Written as DNA, the CDR3 is TGTGCCAGCAGCTTAGAGCGGGGCCTGGATGGCTACACCTTC. It is translated as CASSLERGLDGYTF.

V and J are TRBV15 and TRBJ1-1, with D uncertain. V lost 0 bases and J 5 bases, leaving 16 bases between the germline ends. Germline V gives CDR1 LNHNV, CDR2 YYDKDF (reference sequence). This CDR3 is 16 amino acids long. This CDR3 is CATSRDEKGSGTEAFF. CDR3 in DNA: TGTGCCACCAGCAGAGATGAAAAGGGATCGGGGACTGAAGCTTTCTTT.

This clone was counted only a few times. The chain uses TRBV27 and TRBJ1-5; D gene uncertain. Trimming removed 6 bases from V and 0 bases from J, with 12 bases in between. Looked up from germline, CDR1 is MNHEY and CDR2 is SMNVEV (reference sequence). The CDR3 length is 15 residues. The CDR3 loop reads CASSPTPHSNQPQHF. The DNA of the CDR3 is TGTGCCAGCAGCCCTACCCCCCATAGCAATCAGCCCCAGCATTTT.

This rearrangement joins TRBV27 to TRBJ1-2; 10 bases fit TRBD1. J lost 8 bases, V lost 5 bases, and 8 bases had no gene match. The CDR3 length is 14 residues. CDR1 and CDR2 from the germline V gene are MNHEY and SMNVEV (reference sequence). The CDR3: CASSIGTGAGGYTF. The CDR3 DNA is TGTGCCAGCAGTATAGGGACAGGGGCGGGGGGCTACACCTTC.

V gene TRBV5-1 combines with J gene TRBJ2-3; TRBD1 might be the D (5 bases). Germline V gene data show CDR1 as SGHRS and CDR2 as YFSETQ. The germline V and J ends were trimmed by 6 bases and 0 bases, with 11 bases remaining between them. The CDR3 consists of 14 residues. The CDR3 DNA reads as TGCGCCAGCAAGGTTGACAGTAGCACAGATACGCAGTATTTT. Its protein product is CASKVDSSTDTQYF.

This clone was observed a single time. The rearrangement joins TRBV27 to TRBJ1-1; 7 nucleotides agree with TRBD1. Unmatched junction bases numbered 0, after V lost 2 bases and J lost 3 bases. The CDR3 runs 13 residues. Germline V gene lookup returns CDR1 MNHEY and CDR2 SMNVEV (reference sequence). The CDR3 nucleotides are TGTGCCAGCAGTTTAGACAGGGACACTGAAGCTTTCTTT. Protein: CASSLDRDTEAFF.

In DNA form, the CDR3 reads TGTGCCAGCAGTCCCTTACGAGGTTCACCCCTCCACTTT. This encodes CASSPLRGSPLHF. This chain joins TRBV28 and TRBJ1-6; D gene ambiguous. V was shortened by 5 bases and J by 9 bases, with 11 bases between the two germline ends. The germline V gene has CDR1 MDHEN and CDR2 SYDVKM. The CDR3 contains 13 residues.

The chain is built from TRBV5-6 and TRBJ2-2; no firm D call. The CDR3 totals 14 residues. CDR1 SGHDT and CDR2 YYEEEE come from the germline V gene. Trimming removed 5 bases at V and 0 bases at J, with 8 bases between. The CDR3 protein is CASRSDTNTGELFF. CDR3 nucleotide sequence: TGTGCCAGCAGATCTGACACGAACACCGGGGAGCTGTTTTTT.

The rearrangement uses TRBV5-1 and TRBJ1-6; 9 nucleotides line up with TRBD1. Unmatched junction bases numbered 6, after V lost 0 bases and J lost 11 bases. CDR3 size: 15 residues. The germline CDR1 and CDR2 sequences are SGHRS and YFSETQ. DNA of the CDR3: TGCGCCAGCAGCTTGGAGGGACAGGGAAAAGCACCCCTCCACTTT. It codes for CASSLEGQGKAPLHF.

The chain joins TRBV7-6 to TRBJ2-7; D gene unclear. Germline V lookup: CDR1 SGHVS, CDR2 FNYEAQ. This CDR3 comprises 13 residues. Trimming left V 5 bases short and J 0 bases short, with 8 bases between. In DNA form, the CDR3 reads TGTGCCAGCAGCCCGACGGGCTCCTACGAGCAGTACTTC. It encodes CASSPTGSYEQYF.

The V and J genes are TRBV27 and TRBJ1-6; 7 bases match TRBD1. This CDR3 is 14 amino acids long. Per germline, CDR1 MNHEY and CDR2 SMNVEV (reference sequence). Germline trimming cut 8 bases from V and 7 bases from J; bases unmatched to any gene: 8. CDR3 coding DNA: TGTGCCAGCGGAGTTTACAGGGGCAATTCACCCCTCCACTTT. This translates into CASGVYRGNSPLHF.

The table lists this clone with a count of one. The CDR3 region is CAWSGSPTGDDYEQYF. The CDR3 bases are TGTGCCTGGAGTGGGTCCCCGACAGGGGATGACTACGAGCAGTACTTC. The V call is TRBV30, the J call TRBJ2-7; 8 bases fit TRBD1. V trimming: 1 base; J trimming: 3 bases; junction bases outside the gene matches: 11. The CDR3 has 16 amino acids. Germline V gene data show CDR1 as GTSNPN and CDR2 as SVGIG (reference sequence).

Worth noting for this clone: Other DNA sequences in the same sample also yield this CDR3. This chain connects TRBV6-5 to TRBJ1-2, with D perhaps TRBD1 (5 bases). CDR1 MNHEY and CDR2 SVGAGI come from the germline V gene. This CDR3 has 13 amino acids. V dropped 10 bases and J dropped 7 bases, with 19 bases sitting between them. DNA of the CDR3: TGTGCCACTTCGGGGGAATCTGAAAGTGGCTACACCTTC. Its translation is CATSGESESGYTF.

The chain has TRBV16 and TRBJ1-1; D gene unclear. The CDR3 is 13 amino acids. CDR1 KGHSY and CDR2 FQNENV come from the germline V gene. V was shortened by 1 base and J by 1 base, with 4 bases between the two germline ends. The CDR3 spells CASSQYTNTEAFF. The CDR3 nucleotides are TGTGCCAGCAGCCAATACACGAACACTGAAGCTTTCTTT. The full variable domain, completed using reference TRBV16 and TRBJ1-1, is GEEVAQTPKHLVRGEGQKAKLYCAPIKGHSYVFWYQQVLKNEFKFLISFQNENVFDETGMPKERFSAKCLPNSPCSLEIQATKLEDSAVYFCASSQYTNTEAFFGQGTRLTVV.

The rearrangement uses TRBV18 and TRBJ1-2; tentative D call: TRBD1 (6 bases). V was trimmed by 5 bases and J by 5 bases, leaving 12 bases between them. Germline CDR1 and CDR2: KGHSH and LQKENI. This CDR3 is built from 13 residues. The CDR3 reads CASSTRGQYGYTF. The CDR3 region has the DNA TGTGCCAGCTCAACCAGGGGTCAATATGGCTACACCTTC.